Shown below are 23 T cell receptor beta chains from a single sample sequenced in a study of blood T cells in healthy people across ages. Primed by a sample-barcoded 5' primer and a J-beta primer mix, a second PCR proceeded for roughly 6 to 12 cycles. A single record per CDR3 protein comes from TCRdb applying MiXCR to the 5' RACE reads. The repertoire holds over a million distinct CDR3 sequences, with approximately 25% as singletons. The sample also formed part of further work on T cells of mothers and their children.

Sequencing was performed on blood. Source of these receptors: a girl aged 2-10 years in good health.

The V call is TRBV20-1, the J call TRBJ2-5, with 10 nucleotides matching TRBD2. From germline, CDR1 is DFQATT and CDR2 SNEGSKA (reference sequence). This CDR3 has 15 amino acids. As DNA, the CDR3 is TGCAGCGCAACTACCAGCGGGAGGGGACGTGGGACCCAGTACTTC. It codes for CSATTSGRGRGTQYF.

This clonotype has a single count. The genes are TRBV29-1 and TRBJ2-1; TRBD2 is a possible D gene (6 bases). CDR1 is SQVTM and CDR2 is ANQGSEA in the germline V gene. V lost 5 bases to trimming and J lost 2 bases, with 16 bases between them. The CDR3 consists of 15 residues. CDR3: CSVPSGGLAYNEQFF. Here the CDR3 DNA reads TGCAGCGTTCCCTCCGGGGGACTGGCCTACAATGAGCAGTTCTTC.

This clonotype was found a few times. The V and J genes are TRBV29-1 and TRBJ1-5, with 7 bases identical to TRBD1. The germline V gene encodes CDR1 SQVTM and CDR2 ANQGSEA. With V trimmed by 8 bases and J by 4 bases, 11 bases remained unmatched. The length of the CDR3 is 14 residues. The CDR3 sequence is CSIRSGGSNQPQHF. CDR3 coding DNA: TGCAGCATAAGATCAGGGGGTTCAAATCAGCCCCAGCATTTT.

The rearrangement links TRBV7-9 to TRBJ2-5; D is unresolved. V lost 5 bases to trimming and J lost 5 bases, with 18 bases between them. Germline-derived CDR1 and CDR2 are SEHNR and FQNEAQ (reference sequence). The CDR3 is 15 residues long. The CDR3 region has the DNA TGTGCCAGCAGCACCCGAGTCCTGGGTGGTGAGACCCAGTACTTC. It codes for CASSTRVLGGETQYF.

There are a few counts of this clonotype. The rearrangement links TRBV28 to TRBJ2-1; the match to TRBD2 covers 7 bases. The trim removed 1 base at V and 1 base at J, leaving 4 bases unmatched. This CDR3 contains 16 residues. Per the germline V gene, CDR1 is MDHEN and CDR2 is SYDVKM. CDR3 protein: CASSLLRERSYNEQFF. In nucleotides, the CDR3 is TGTGCCAGCAGTTTATTGCGGGAGAGGTCCTACAATGAGCAGTTCTTC.

The V call is TRBV6-1, the J call TRBJ2-3; TRBD1 aligns across 7 bases. This CDR3 has 14 residues. Germline CDR1 reads MNHNS; CDR2 reads SASEGT. Unmatched junction bases numbered 8, after V lost 6 bases and J lost 5 bases. Written as DNA, the CDR3 is TGTGCCAGCAGCTCCATAGGACAGGTAGATACGCAGTATTTT. It is translated as CASSSIGQVDTQYF.

CDR3 loop: CASSLIIPRSSYNEQFF. As DNA, the CDR3 is TGTGCCAGCAGCCTGATAATCCCACGGAGCTCCTACAATGAGCAGTTCTTC. This chain connects TRBV4-2 to TRBJ2-1, with D unclear. Germline-derived CDR1 and CDR2 are LGHNA and YNFKEQ. The V end lost 4 bases, the J end lost 0 bases, and 16 bases lay between the germline ends. This CDR3 region has 17 residues.

This chain links TRBV20-1 with TRBJ2-1, with 8 nucleotides matching TRBD1. The germline V gene has CDR1 DFQATT and CDR2 SNEGSKA (reference sequence). This CDR3 spans 17 amino acids. Trimming at V came to 6 bases and at J to 0 bases, leaving 13 bases not matched to a gene. The CDR3, as DNA: TGCAGTGCAGACAGGGGTCTTTCGTATAGCTCCTACAATGAGCAGTTCTTC. This gives the protein CSADRGLSYSSYNEQFF.

The chain has TRBV7-9 and TRBJ2-3, with D perhaps being TRBD1 or TRBD2 (6 bases each). Per germline, CDR1 SEHNR and CDR2 FQNEAQ (reference sequence). V was pared by 8 bases and J by 4 bases, with 28 bases between. The length of the CDR3 is 18 residues. The CDR3 DNA is TGTGCCAGCTGGACGGGGGCTACTAGCACTACCCACCCAGATACGCAGTATTTT. As protein: CASWTGATSTTHPDTQYF.

This chain links TRBV5-1 with TRBJ1-5, with D tentatively TRBD1 (5 bases). Germline V gives CDR1 SGHRS, CDR2 YFSETQ. With 4 bases removed from V and 7 bases from J, the gap between germline ends came to 15 bases. The CDR3 consists of 14 residues. The CDR3 DNA is TGCGCCAGCAGCAAATTACAGGAAGGGCAGCCCCAGCATTTT. It yields the protein CASSKLQEGQPQHF.

The chain carries TRBV20-1 and TRBJ2-2; D is ambiguous. There are 15 residues in the CDR3. V lost 0 bases and J 2 bases, leaving 10 bases between the germline ends. Germline CDR1 reads DFQATT; CDR2 reads SNEGSKA (reference sequence). CDR3: CSARDYFHNTGELFF. CDR3 nucleotides: TGCAGTGCTAGAGATTACTTCCACAACACCGGGGAGCTGTTTTTT.

This clonotype was counted only a few times. V is TRBV28 and J is TRBJ2-5; D remains unclear. The last part of the DNA fits TRBJ2-7 better; the J call may be wrong. The V gene's germline CDR1 is MDHEN and CDR2 SYDVKM. This CDR3 comprises 17 residues. The CDR3 loop is CASSLLSAASGPYEQYF. The CDR3 DNA follows: TGTGCCAGCAGTTTACTTTCTGCGGCCTCGGGTCCCTACGAGCAGTACTTC.

V usage is TRBV29-1 and J usage is TRBJ2-1, with 9 positions matching TRBD2. V lost 4 bases and J lost 10; bases outside the gene matches: 11. There are 14 residues in the CDR3. Germline lookup yields CDR1 SQVTM and CDR2 ANQGSEA. CDR3 protein: CSVGVSGGRPEQFF. DNA for the CDR3: TGCAGCGTTGGAGTTAGCGGGGGACGTCCCGAGCAGTTCTTC.

The J gene is TRBJ2-1, the V gene TRBV6-5; no definite D call. V shed 5 bases and J shed 8 bases, with 7 bases lying between them. Germline CDR1 and CDR2: MNHEY and SVGAGI. There are 11 residues in the CDR3. CDR3 amino acids: CASSKGYEQFF. DNA for the CDR3: TGTGCCAGCAGTAAAGGATATGAGCAGTTCTTC.

This clonotype was found a few times. V is TRBV7-8 and J is TRBJ2-1, with 15 bases that match TRBD2. CDR1 SGHVS and CDR2 FQNEAQ come from the germline V gene. The length of the CDR3 is 14 residues. With 3 bases clipped from V and 11 bases from J, the junction kept 2 bases outside the gene matches. CDR3 sequence reads: CASSFGLAGGKQFF. CDR3 nucleotides: TGTGCCAGCAGCTTTGGACTAGCGGGAGGGAAGCAGTTCTTC.

This clonotype was counted a few times. The chain has TRBV24-1 and TRBJ1-2; D is perhaps TRBD1 (6 bases). V was clipped by 4 bases and J by 4 bases, with 15 bases between them. The CDR3 is 15 residues long. Germline CDR1 reads KGHDR; CDR2 reads SFDVKD. The chain's CDR3 is CATSDRDSQGYGYTF. The CDR3 nucleotides read TGTGCCACCAGTGACCGTGACTCACAGGGCTATGGCTACACCTTC.

This clonotype occurred a few times. V gene TRBV20-1 combines with J gene TRBJ2-3; 7 bases are a match to TRBD2. CDR1 and CDR2 from the germline V gene are DFQATT and SNEGSKA (reference sequence). J was trimmed by 5 bases and V by 6 bases; bases with no gene match: 11. This CDR3 has 14 residues. CDR3 protein: CSADWKVAGDTQYF. For the CDR3, the DNA is TGCAGTGCCGACTGGAAGGTAGCGGGAGATACGCAGTATTTT.

The gene calls are TRBV2 and TRBJ2-1; D gene unclear. The germline gives CDR1 SNHLY, CDR2 FYNNEI. V dropped 7 bases and J dropped 0 bases, with 7 bases sitting between them. The CDR3 has 13 amino acids. The CDR3 here is CASTFSSYNEQFF. The CDR3 DNA reads as TGTGCCAGCACATTTAGCTCCTACAATGAGCAGTTCTTC.

This clonotype has just a few counts. The rearrangement uses TRBV2 and TRBJ2-5, with D possibly TRBD2 on 6 matching bases. Germline-derived CDR1 and CDR2 are SNHLY and FYNNEI. The CDR3 totals 16 residues. With 2 bases removed from V and 0 bases from J, the gap between germline ends came to 13 bases. DNA for the CDR3: TGTGCCAGCAGTGAATCGCTTGGCGGGAACCAAGAGACCCAGTACTTC. It yields the protein CASSESLGGNQETQYF.

The chain recombines TRBV12-3 or TRBV12-4 with TRBJ2-1; 13 bases are shared with TRBD2. With 5 bases clipped from V and 5 bases from J, the junction kept 6 bases outside the gene matches. The CDR3 sequence is 16 residues long. Here the CDR3 DNA reads TGTGCCAGCAGTCCCCCGGGACTAGCGGGGAACAATGAGCAGTTCTTC. Translated, it gives CASSPPGLAGNNEQFF.

This clonotype was counted between two and nine times. The chain employs TRBV20-1 and TRBJ2-5; a weak D match, TRBD1 (5 bases). The J call may be mistaken, given a closer DNA end match to TRBJ2-1. This CDR3 is 14 amino acids long. Per the germline V gene, CDR1 is DFQATT and CDR2 is SNEGSKA (reference sequence). Here the CDR3 reads CSARVEGWGDEQFF. In DNA form, the CDR3 reads TGCAGTGCTAGAGTGGAAGGGTGGGGCGATGAGCAGTTCTTC.

The chain recombines TRBV3-1 with TRBJ2-7; TRBD1 is a possible D gene (5 bases). The DNA end is more similar to TRBJ2-5, so the J call may be wrong. This CDR3 region has 13 residues. Germline V lookup: CDR1 LGHDT, CDR2 YNNKEL (reference sequence). The CDR3 loop is CASSHDRGETQYF. The CDR3 coding sequence is TGTGCCAGCAGCCATGACAGAGGTGAGACCCAGTACTTC.

This clonotype was picked up a small number of times. The chain employs TRBV29-1 and TRBJ2-7; D possibly corresponds to TRBD2 (5 bases). Looked up from germline, CDR1 is SQVTM and CDR2 is ANQGSEA. Between the trimmed V and J ends, which lost 5 bases and 7 bases, there was a span of 24 bases. This CDR3 has 15 amino acids. The CDR3 protein is CSVLKSAETGGEQYF. CDR3 nucleotide sequence: TGCAGCGTTCTGAAATCCGCTGAAACTGGAGGTGAGCAGTACTTC.